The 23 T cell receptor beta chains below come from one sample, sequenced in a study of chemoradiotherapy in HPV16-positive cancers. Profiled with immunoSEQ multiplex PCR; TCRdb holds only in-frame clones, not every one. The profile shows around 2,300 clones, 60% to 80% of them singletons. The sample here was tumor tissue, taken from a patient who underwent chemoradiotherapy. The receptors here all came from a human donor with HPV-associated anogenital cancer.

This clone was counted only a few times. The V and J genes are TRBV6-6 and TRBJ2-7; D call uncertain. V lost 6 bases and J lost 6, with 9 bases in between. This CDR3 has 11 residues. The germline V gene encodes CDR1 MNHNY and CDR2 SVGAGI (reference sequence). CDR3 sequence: CASRGSGEQYF. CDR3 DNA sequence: TGTGCCAGCAGGGGCTCCGGCGAGCAGTACTTC.

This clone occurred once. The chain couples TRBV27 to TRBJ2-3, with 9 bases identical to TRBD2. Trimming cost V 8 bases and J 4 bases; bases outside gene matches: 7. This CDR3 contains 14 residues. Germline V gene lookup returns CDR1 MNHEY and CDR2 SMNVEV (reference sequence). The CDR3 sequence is CASASGNVPDTQYF. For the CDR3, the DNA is TGTGCCAGCGCTAGCGGGAACGTCCCAGATACGCAGTATTTT.

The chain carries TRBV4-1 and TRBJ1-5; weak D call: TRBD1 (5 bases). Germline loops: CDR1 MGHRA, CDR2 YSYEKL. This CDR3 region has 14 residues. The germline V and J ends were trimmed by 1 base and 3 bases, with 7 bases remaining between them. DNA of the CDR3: TGCGCCAGCAGCCAAGCAGGGACCAATCAGCCCCAGCATTTT. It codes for CASSQAGTNQPQHF.

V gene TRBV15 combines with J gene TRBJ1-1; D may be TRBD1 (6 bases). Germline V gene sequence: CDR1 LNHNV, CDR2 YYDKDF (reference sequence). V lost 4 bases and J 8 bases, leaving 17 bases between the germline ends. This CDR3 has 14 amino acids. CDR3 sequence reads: CATSTRDTRREAFF. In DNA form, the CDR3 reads TGTGCCACCAGCACAAGGGACACCAGAAGGGAAGCTTTCTTT.

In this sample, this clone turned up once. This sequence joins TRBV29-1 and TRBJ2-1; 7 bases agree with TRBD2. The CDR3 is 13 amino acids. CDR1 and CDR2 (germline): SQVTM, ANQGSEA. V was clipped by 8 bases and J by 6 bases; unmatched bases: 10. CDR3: CSTLSGGTNEQFF. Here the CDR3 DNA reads TGCAGCACGCTATCGGGGGGAACCAATGAGCAGTTCTTC.

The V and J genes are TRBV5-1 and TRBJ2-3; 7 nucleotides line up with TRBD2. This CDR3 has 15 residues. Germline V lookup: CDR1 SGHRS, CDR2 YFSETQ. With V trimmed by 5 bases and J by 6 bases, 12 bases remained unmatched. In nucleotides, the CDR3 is TGCGCCAGCAGGCGGGGGACCCAAAAACAGGATACGCAGTATTTT. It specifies CASRRGTQKQDTQYF.

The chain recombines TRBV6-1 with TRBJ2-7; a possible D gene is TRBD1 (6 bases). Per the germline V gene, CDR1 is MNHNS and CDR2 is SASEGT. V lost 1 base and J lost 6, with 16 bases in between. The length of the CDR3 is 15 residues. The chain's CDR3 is CASSEGSGEYGEQYF. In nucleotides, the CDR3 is TGTGCCAGCAGTGAAGGGTCAGGGGAATATGGCGAGCAGTACTTC.

The CDR3, as DNA: TGTGCCAGCAGTGACTCGCCGGGACAGGGGACAGATACGCAGTATTTT. As protein: CASSDSPGQGTDTQYF. V is TRBV6-4 and J is TRBJ2-3; 10 nucleotides agree with TRBD1. V was pared by 0 bases and J by 3 bases, with 3 bases of the junction left unmatched. Germline V gene data show CDR1 as MRHNA and CDR2 as SNTAGT. The CDR3 runs 16 residues.

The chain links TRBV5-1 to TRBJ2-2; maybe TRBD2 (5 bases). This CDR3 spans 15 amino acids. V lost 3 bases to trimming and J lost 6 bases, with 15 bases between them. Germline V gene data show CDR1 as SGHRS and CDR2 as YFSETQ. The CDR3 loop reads CASSSSEGGAGELFF. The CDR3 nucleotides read TGCGCCAGCAGCTCATCCGAGGGCGGCGCCGGGGAGCTGTTTTTT.

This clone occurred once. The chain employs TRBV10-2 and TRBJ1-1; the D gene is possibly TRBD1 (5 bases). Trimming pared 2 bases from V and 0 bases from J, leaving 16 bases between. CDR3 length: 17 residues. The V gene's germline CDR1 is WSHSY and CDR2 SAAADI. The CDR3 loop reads CASSEPRAGRMNTEAFF. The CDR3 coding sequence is TGCGCCAGCAGTGAGCCGAGGGCGGGGCGCATGAACACTGAAGCTTTCTTT.

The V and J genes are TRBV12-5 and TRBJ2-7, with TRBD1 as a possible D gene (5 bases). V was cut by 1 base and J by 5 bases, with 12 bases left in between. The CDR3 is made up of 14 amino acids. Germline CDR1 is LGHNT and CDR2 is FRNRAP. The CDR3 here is CASGLAGPSNEQYF. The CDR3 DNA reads TGTGCTAGTGGTTTGGCAGGGCCCTCTAACGAGCAGTACTTC.

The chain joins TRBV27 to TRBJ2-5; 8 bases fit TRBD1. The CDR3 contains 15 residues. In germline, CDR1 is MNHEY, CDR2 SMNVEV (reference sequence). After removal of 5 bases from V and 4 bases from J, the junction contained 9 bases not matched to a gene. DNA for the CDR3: TGTGCCAGCAGTATACGACAGGGGATGACAGAGACCCAGTACTTC. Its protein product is CASSIRQGMTETQYF.

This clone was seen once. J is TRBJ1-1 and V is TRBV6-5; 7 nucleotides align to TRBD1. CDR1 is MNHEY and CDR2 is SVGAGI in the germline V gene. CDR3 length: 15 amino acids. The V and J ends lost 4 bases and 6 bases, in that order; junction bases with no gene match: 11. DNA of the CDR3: TGTGCCAGCAGTTTCTACAGGGGAGGAGGCTCTGAAGCTTTCTTT. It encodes CASSFYRGGGSEAFF.

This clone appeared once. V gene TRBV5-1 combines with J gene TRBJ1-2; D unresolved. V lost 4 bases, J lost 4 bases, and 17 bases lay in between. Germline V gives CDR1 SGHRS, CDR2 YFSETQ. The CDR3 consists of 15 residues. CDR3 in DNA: TGCGCCAGCAGCCCCTACCGGGAGGCGGGCTATGGCTACACCTTC. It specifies CASSPYREAGYGYTF.

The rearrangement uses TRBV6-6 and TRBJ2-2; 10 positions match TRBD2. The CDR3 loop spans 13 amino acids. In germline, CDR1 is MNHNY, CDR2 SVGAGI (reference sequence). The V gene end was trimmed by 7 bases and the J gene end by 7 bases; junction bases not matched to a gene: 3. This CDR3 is CASKRGGHGELFF. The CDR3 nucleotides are TGTGCCAGCAAGCGGGGGGGCCACGGGGAGCTGTTTTTT.

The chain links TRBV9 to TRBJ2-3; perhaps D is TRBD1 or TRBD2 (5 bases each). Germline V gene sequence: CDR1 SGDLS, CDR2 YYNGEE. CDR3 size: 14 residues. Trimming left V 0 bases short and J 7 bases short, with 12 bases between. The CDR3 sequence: CASSVVGESYTQYF. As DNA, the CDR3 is TGTGCCAGCAGCGTAGTGGGGGAGTCGTATACGCAGTATTTT. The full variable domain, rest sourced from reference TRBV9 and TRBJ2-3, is DSGVTQTPKHLITATGQRVTLRCSPRSGDLSVYWYQQSLDQGLQFLIQYYNGEERAKGNILERFSAQQFPDLHSELNLSSLELGDSALYFCASSVVGESYTQYFGPGTRLTVL.

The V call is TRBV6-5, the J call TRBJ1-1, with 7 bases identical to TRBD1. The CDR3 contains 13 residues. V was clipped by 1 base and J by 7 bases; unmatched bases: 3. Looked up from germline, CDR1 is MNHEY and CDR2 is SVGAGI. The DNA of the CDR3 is TGTGCCAGCAGTTACTGGGACAGCCGTGAAGCTTTCTTT. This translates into CASSYWDSREAFF.

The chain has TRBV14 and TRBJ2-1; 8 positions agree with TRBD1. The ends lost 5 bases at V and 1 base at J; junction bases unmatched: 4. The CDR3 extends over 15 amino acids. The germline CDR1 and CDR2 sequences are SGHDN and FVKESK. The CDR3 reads CASSTQGESYNEQFF. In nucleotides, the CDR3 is TGTGCCAGCAGCACACAGGGGGAATCCTACAATGAGCAGTTCTTC.

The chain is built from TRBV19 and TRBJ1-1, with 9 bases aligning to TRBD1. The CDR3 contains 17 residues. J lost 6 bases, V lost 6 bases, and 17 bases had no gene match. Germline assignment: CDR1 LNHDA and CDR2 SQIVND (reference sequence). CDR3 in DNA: TGTGCCAGTAGAGTGGGGATCATGGGACAGGGATGGGCTGAAGCTTTCTTT. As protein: CASRVGIMGQGWAEAFF.

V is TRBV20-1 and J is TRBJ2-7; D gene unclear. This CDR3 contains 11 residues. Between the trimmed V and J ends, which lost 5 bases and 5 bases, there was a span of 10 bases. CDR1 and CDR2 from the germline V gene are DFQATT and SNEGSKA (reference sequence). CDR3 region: CSAQQSNEQYF. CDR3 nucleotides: TGCAGTGCTCAGCAGAGTAACGAGCAGTACTTC.

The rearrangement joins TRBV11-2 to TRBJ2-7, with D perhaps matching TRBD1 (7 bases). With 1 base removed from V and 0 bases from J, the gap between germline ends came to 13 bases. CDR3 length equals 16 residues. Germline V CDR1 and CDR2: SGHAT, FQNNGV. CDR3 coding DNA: TGTGCCAGCAGCTTAGGTGGCAGGGGGGTCTCCTACGAGCAGTACTTC. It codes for CASSLGGRGVSYEQYF.

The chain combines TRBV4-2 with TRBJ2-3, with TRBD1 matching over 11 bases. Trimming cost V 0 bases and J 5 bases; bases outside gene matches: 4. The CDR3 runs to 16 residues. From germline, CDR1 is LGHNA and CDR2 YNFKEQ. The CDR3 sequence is CASSQESGQGGDTQYF. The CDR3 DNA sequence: TGTGCCAGCAGCCAAGAATCGGGACAGGGGGGAGATACGCAGTATTTT.

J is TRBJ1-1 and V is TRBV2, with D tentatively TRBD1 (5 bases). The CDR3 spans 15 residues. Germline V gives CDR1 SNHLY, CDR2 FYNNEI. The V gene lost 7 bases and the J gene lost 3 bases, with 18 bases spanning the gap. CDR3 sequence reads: CASKTGYGADTEAFF. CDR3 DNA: TGTGCCAGCAAAACCGGGTACGGGGCGGACACTGAAGCTTTCTTT.